The table lists the clone carrying this T cell receptor beta chain with a count of one. The antigen is not known. The CDR3 is 16 amino acids. The germline V gene encodes CDR1 LNHDA and CDR2 SQIVND (reference sequence). Losses at the gene ends were 7 bases for V and 4 bases for J; bases not matched to a gene: 9. In the PCR, 60 Vbeta and 13 Jbeta primers were used. The data were produced by immunoSEQ multiplex PCR, yet TCRdb's version contains in-frame clones alone and is incomplete. The sample carries approximately 150,000 clones, roughly three quarters recorded once. The data derive from a study of cytomegalovirus exposure and HLA in healthy donors. Study-level background: Genetic ancestry analysis placed over 75% of the 300 to 500 donors that were genotyped in the Caucasian-associated cluster. General study results and limits: TRBV6-2, TRBV6-3 and some other V segments were excluded as indistinguishable. Analysis was carried out at a later point, and it linked a missense DCLRE1C variant to TCR beta V- and J-gene trimming. An analysis done earlier found most TCR beta V segments productive about 87% or about 30% of the time.

Sequencing used PBMCs. The clonotype comes from a woman between 45 and 60 years old in good health and CMV-seropositive. The rearrangement links TRBV19 to TRBJ2-3; 12 positions agree with TRBD2. The CDR3 is CASTGLAGRYSDTQYF. The CDR3 DNA is TGTGCCAGTACCGGACTAGCGGGAAGGTATTCAGATACGCAGTATTTT.